This TCR beta chain was obtained from a study of Ad26.COV2.S vaccination and SARS-CoV-2 variants. Background on the study: Once or twice, 56 days apart, Ad26.COV2.S was delivered intramuscularly. Study-wide points: Measurements of TCR breadth and depth may have given underestimates of the total T cell responses. Vaccine recipients showed a spike-specific TCR breadth that was higher than in placebo recipients.

Treatment defined: some 20 received Ad26.COV2.S at low or high dose, single or two shots; about 5 received placebo; per-sample allocation not given. Day 63 after the first injection of vaccine or placebo was the sampling time. Expression of Wuhan-strain SARS-CoV-2 spike came from the Ad26 vector that formed the vaccine. Some clones are missing from TCRdb's copy, which holds only in-frame ones; the method was immunoSEQ multiplex PCR. In the table there are roughly 420,000 clones, 88% of which are singletons. On this clone itself: The antigen is undetermined.

Germline V gene lookup returns CDR1 SGDLS and CDR2 YYNGEE. CDR3 length: 15 amino acids. With 2 bases removed from V and 6 bases from J, the gap between germline ends came to 17 bases. The chain is built from TRBV9 and TRBJ1-2; no definite D call. The sample here was peripheral blood, taken in a trial of Ad26.COV2.S vaccine versus placebo. The TCR originated in a person between 18 and 59 years old who received the Ad26.COV2.S COVID-19 vaccine or a placebo. The CDR3: CASSVAGGVIHGYTF. The CDR3, as DNA: TGTGCCAGCAGCGTCGCGGGCGGGGTGATACATGGCTACACCTTC. The whole variable domain, filled in from reference TRBV9 and TRBJ1-2, reads DSGVTQTPKHLITATGQRVTLRCSPRSGDLSVYWYQQSLDQGLQFLIQYYNGEERAKGNILERFSAQQFPDLHSELNLSSLELGDSALYFCASSVAGGVIHGYTFGSGTRLTVV.